This note documents a single TCR beta chain sequence. Cohort allocation depended upon clinical history that participants reported. Germline V gene lookup returns CDR1 KGHSH and CDR2 LQKENI. CDR3 length: 16 amino acids. V gave up 3 bases and J gave up 12 bases; unmatched junction bases: 17. These data come from a study of blood T cell repertoires in COVID-19. On the study more broadly: Recovery among Cohort 3 donors was established by two negative PCRs, clearance, or symptom resolution.

Profiling relied on immunoSEQ multiplex PCR, and the TCRdb table lists in-frame clones only, not all of them. The top ten clones hold about 20% of a sample with roughly 160,000 clones, 70% to 85% of them seen once. This rearrangement joins TRBV18 to TRBJ2-1, with 7 bases that match TRBD1. The origin of this receptor is a woman aged 70-85 years in a cohort exposed to, infected with or recovered from COVID-19 (not recorded which). Material for sequencing was PBMCs or T cells enriched from blood (not recorded which). The CDR3 nucleotides are TGTGCCAGCTCACCTCTACCGGGACAGACAATGAAGGTGCAGTTCTTC. This sequence encodes CASSPLPGQTMKVQFF.